The sample holds a few counts of the clone carrying this TCR beta chain. Its specificity is unknown. The germline gives CDR1 SQVTM, CDR2 ANQGSEA. The CDR3 length is 14 residues. V lost 5 bases, J lost 2 bases, and 15 bases lay in between. The sample is drawn from a study of T-cell memory formation after mild COVID-19. General study findings and limits: A second wave expanding day 15 to 37 was CD4+-biased; contracting clones were balanced. Cross-reactive memory apparently joined, as some responding clones appeared in pre-infection memory.

Each CDR3 protein is one row after TCRdb ran MiXCR on the 5' RACE reads. The top ten clones hold roughly an eighth of a sample with 500,000 to 550,000 distinct CDR3 sequences, approximately 20% of them seen once. This sequence originates from an adult woman who had mild COVID-19 (a few samples of this study predate the infection). Cell type and time point are not known. The genes are TRBV29-1 and TRBJ1-1; no clear D. Sequencing was carried out using PBMCs or a T cell subset sorted from them (not recorded which). The CDR3 DNA reads as TGCAGCGTTCCCCTCCTGGATAGAAACACTGAAGCTTTCTTT. It translates to CSVPLLDRNTEAFF.